This section outlines one TCR beta chain sequence together with its context. Its antigen is unidentified. These data are taken from a study of identifying expanded T cells in peripheral blood. General study findings and limits: Two-week clone count variance significantly increased as total template count grew. Over approximately two and four weeks, about 16 and 20 clones changed, versus around 1.2 between replicates.

Trimming cost V 4 bases and J 4 bases, with 8 bases left between them. This CDR3 comprises 12 residues. The germline V gene encodes CDR1 SGHDT and CDR2 YYEEEE. The method was immunoSEQ multiplex PCR; TCRdb's version includes in-frame clones alone and lacks a portion of them. The repertoire holds approximately 110,000 clones, with about 88% as singletons. V gene TRBV5-6 combines with J gene TRBJ1-1; D is uncertain. Sequenced material: blood. The receptor was derived from a person aged 18-70 years in good health. The CDR3 loop is CASSQVSTEAFF. The CDR3 bases are TGTGCCAGCAGCCAGGTTTCCACTGAAGCTTTCTTT.